These 2 T cell receptor beta chains were all obtained from the same sample, sequenced in a study of T cells in Graves' hyperthyroidism and ophthalmopathy. The TCR beta CDR3 regions underwent amplification using RNA transcripts as the source. The HTBI primer set was used in a first-round RT-PCR of the TCR CDR3. TCRdb processed the multiplex PCR reads anew with MiXCR; each CDR3 protein has one entry. There are under 650,000 distinct CDR3 sequences in the sample; 16% occur only once, and less than 4.5% lies in the top ten. The sequenced material came from blood. The source is a woman under 40 with Graves' hyperthyroidism.

This clonotype was counted at least ten times. CDR3: CASSDQSRAGDSYEQYF. The CDR3 DNA is TGTGCCAGCAGTGACCAATCTAGGGCAGGCGATAGCTACGAGCAGTACTTC. The chain carries TRBV2 and TRBJ2-7, with D unresolved. The germline V gene encodes CDR1 SNHLY and CDR2 FYNNEI. The CDR3 contains 17 residues. Trimming took 3 bases from V and 3 from J, leaving 21 bases between them.

This clonotype was observed at least ten times. The chain is built from TRBV20-1 and TRBJ2-5; D ambiguous. This CDR3 region has 12 residues. Between the trimmed V and J ends, which lost 3 bases and 1 base, there was a span of 6 bases. In germline, CDR1 is DFQATT, CDR2 SNEGSKA (reference sequence). CDR3 protein: CSASWSQETQYF. The CDR3 DNA sequence: TGCAGTGCTAGTTGGAGCCAAGAGACCCAGTACTTC.